This T cell receptor beta chain was retrieved from a study of blood T cell repertoires in COVID-19. In germline, CDR1 is MNHNY, CDR2 SVGAGI (reference sequence). CDR3 length: 17 residues. Trimming left V 5 bases short and J 6 bases short, with 22 bases between. The method was immunoSEQ multiplex PCR; TCRdb's version includes in-frame clones alone and lacks a portion of them. Of roughly 240,000 clones listed, roughly 87% were seen once; the top ten hold 2% to 3%. The sequence derives from a woman aged 25 to 39 with acute COVID-19. Sequenced input: PBMCs or T cells enriched from blood (not recorded which). The chain employs TRBV6-6 and TRBJ2-2, with TRBD2 as a possible D gene (5 bases). CDR3 coding DNA: TGTGCCAGCAGTCGCGGTGCGGAGGCGGACCGCCCCGGGGAGCTGTTTTTT. Its translation is CASSRGAEADRPGELFF.